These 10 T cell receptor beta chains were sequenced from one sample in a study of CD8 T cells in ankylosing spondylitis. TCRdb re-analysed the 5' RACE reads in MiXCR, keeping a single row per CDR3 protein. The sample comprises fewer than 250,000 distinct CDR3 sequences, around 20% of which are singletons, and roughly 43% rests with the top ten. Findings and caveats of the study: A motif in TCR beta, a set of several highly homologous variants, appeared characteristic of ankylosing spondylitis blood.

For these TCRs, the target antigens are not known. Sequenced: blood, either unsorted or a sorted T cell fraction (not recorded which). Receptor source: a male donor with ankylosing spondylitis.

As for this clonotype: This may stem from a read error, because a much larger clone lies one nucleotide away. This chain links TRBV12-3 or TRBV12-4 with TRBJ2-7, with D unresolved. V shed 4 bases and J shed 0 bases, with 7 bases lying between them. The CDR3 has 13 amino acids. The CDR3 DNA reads TGTGCCAGCAGTTACTCAGTCTCCTACGAGCAGTACTTC. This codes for CASSYSVSYEQYF.

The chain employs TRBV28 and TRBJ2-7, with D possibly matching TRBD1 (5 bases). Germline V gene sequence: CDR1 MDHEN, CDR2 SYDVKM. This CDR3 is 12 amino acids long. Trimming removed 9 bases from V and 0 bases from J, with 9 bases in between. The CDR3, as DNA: TGTGCCAGTAACGACAGCTCCTACGAGCAGTACTTC. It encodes CASNDSSYEQYF.

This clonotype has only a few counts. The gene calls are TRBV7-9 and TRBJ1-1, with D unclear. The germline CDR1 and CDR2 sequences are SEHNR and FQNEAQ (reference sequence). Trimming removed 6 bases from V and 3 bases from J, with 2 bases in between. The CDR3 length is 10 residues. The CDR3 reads CASSDTEAFF. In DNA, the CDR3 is TGTGCCAGCAGTGACACTGAAGCTTTCTTT.

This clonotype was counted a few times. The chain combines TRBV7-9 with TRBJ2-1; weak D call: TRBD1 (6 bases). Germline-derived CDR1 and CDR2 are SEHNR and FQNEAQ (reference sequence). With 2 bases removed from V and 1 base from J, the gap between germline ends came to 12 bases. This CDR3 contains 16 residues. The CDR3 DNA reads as TGTGCCAGCAGCTTACCCAAAGGGACATCCTACAATGAGCAGTTCTTC. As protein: CASSLPKGTSYNEQFF.

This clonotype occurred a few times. Written as DNA, the CDR3 is TGTGCCAGCAGCTTGGGTCAGGGTGTCAACGAGCAGTACTTC. Amino acids: CASSLGQGVNEQYF. This chain connects TRBV5-8 to TRBJ2-7; a possible D gene is TRBD1 (5 bases). The CDR3 spans 14 residues. The germline CDR1 and CDR2 sequences are SGHTS and YDEGEE. V shed 0 bases and J shed 5 bases, with 12 bases lying between them.

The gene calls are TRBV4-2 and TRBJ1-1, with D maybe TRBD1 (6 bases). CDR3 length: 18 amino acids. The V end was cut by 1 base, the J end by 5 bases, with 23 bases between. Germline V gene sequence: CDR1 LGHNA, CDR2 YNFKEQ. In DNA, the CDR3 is TGTGCCAGCAGCCAAGGTCGTGACGGACCAGGGGAAAGGACTGAAGCTTTCTTT. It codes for CASSQGRDGPGERTEAFF.

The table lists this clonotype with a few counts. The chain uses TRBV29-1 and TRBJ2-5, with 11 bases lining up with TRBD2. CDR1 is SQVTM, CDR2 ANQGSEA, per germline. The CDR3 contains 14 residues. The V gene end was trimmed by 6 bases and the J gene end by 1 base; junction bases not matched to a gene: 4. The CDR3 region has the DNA TGCAGCGTGGGGGGACTAGCGGTCCAAGAGACCCAGTACTTC. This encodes CSVGGLAVQETQYF. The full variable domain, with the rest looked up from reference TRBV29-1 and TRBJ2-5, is SAVISQKPSRDICQRGTSLTIQCQVDSQVTMMFWYRQQPGQSLTLIATANQGSEATYESGFVIDKFPISRPNLTFSTLTVSNMSPEDSSIYLCSVGGLAVQETQYFGPGTRLLVL.

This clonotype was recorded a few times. Here the CDR3 reads CASSFGTGFEANEQFF. The CDR3 DNA is TGCGCCAGCAGCTTCGGGACAGGGTTTGAAGCCAATGAGCAGTTCTTC. The rearrangement uses TRBV5-1 and TRBJ2-1; 9 nucleotides match TRBD1. The length of the CDR3 is 16 residues. The germline gives CDR1 SGHRS, CDR2 YFSETQ. V lost 2 bases to trimming and J lost 6 bases; unmatched junction nucleotides: 9.

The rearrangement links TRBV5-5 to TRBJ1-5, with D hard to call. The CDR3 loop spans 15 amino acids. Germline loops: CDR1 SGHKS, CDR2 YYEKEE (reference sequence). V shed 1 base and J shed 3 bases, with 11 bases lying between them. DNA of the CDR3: TGTGCCAGCAGCTTGTGGGCCGGGTCCAATCAGCCCCAGCATTTT. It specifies CASSLWAGSNQPQHF.

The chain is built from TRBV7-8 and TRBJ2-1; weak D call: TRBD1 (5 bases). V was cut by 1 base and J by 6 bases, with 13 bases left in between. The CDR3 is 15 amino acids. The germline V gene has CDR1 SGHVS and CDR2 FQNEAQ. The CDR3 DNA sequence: TGTGCCAGCAGCTTAGTAGCAGGGCCCCCCAATGAGCAGTTCTTC. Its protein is CASSLVAGPPNEQFF.